This TCR beta chain was sequenced in a study of identical twins. General study results and limits: The authors drew conclusions from cross-sectional statistical analysis rather than following the same donors.

The CDR3 is made up of 11 amino acids. Germline-derived CDR1 and CDR2 are ENHRY and SYGVKD. On this clonotype: The antigen remains unidentified. Germline is not matched at one junction end, which may reflect a read error.

TCRdb processed the 5' RACE reads anew with MiXCR; each CDR3 protein has one entry. The sample has 1.5 million to 2 million distinct CDR3 sequences, less than 40% seen once. The source of this sequence is a newborn girl in good health. The chain has TRBV10-3 and TRBJ1-2; D remains unclear. Sequencing was done on a sample of cord blood. Written as DNA, the CDR3 is TGTGCCATCGGTGAGAGTAATGGCTACACCTTC. Translating it yields CAIGESNGYTF.